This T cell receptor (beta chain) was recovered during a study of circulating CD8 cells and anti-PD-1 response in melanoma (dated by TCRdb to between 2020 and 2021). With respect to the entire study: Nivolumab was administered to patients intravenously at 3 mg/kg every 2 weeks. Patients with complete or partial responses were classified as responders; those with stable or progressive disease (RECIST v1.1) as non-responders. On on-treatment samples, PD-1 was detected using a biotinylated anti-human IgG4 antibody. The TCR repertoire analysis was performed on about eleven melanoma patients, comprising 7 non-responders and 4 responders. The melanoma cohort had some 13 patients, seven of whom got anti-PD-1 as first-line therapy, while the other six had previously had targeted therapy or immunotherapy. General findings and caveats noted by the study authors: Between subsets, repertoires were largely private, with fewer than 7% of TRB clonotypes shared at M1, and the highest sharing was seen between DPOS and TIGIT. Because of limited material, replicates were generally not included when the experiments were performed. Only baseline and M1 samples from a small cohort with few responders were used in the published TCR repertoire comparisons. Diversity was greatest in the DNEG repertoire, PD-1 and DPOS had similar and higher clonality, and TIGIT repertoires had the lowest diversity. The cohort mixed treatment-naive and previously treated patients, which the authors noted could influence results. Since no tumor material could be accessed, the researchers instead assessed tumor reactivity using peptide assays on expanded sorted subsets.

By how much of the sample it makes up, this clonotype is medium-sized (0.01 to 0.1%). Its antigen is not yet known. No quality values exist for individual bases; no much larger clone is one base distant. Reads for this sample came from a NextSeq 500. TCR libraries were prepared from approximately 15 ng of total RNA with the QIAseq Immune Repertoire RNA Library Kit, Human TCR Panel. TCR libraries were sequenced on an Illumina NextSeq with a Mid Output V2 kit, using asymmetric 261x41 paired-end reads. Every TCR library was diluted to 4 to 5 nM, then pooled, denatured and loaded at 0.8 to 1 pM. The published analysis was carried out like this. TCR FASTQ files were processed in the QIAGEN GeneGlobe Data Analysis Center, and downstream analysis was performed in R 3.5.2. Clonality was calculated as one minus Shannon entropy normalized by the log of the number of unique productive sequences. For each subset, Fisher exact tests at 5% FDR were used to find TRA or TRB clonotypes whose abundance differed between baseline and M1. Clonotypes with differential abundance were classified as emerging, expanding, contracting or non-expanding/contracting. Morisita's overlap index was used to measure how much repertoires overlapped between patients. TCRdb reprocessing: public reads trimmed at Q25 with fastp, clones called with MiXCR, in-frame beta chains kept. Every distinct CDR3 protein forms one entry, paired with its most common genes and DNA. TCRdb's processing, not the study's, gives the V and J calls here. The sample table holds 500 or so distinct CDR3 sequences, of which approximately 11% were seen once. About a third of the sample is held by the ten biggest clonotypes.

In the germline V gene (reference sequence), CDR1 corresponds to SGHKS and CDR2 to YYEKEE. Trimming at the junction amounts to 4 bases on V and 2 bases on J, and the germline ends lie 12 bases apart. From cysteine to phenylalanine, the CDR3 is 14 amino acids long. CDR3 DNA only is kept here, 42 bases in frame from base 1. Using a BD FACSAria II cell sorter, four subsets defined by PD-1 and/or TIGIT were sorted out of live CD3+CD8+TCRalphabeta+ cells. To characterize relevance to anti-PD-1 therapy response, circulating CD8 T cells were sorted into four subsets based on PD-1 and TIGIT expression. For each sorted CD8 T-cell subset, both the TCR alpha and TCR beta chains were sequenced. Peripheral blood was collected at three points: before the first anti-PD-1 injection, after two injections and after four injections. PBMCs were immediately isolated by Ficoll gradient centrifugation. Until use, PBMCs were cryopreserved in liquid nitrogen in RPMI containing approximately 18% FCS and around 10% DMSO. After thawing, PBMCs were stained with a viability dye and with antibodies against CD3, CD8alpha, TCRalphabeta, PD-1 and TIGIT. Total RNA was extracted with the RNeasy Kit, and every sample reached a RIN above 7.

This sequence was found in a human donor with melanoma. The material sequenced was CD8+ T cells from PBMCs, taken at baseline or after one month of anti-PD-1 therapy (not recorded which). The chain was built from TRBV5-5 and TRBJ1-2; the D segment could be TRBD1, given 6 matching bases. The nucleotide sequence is TGTGCCAGCAGCCCGGCGACAGGAAACTATGGCTACACCTTC. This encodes CASSPATGNYGYTF.